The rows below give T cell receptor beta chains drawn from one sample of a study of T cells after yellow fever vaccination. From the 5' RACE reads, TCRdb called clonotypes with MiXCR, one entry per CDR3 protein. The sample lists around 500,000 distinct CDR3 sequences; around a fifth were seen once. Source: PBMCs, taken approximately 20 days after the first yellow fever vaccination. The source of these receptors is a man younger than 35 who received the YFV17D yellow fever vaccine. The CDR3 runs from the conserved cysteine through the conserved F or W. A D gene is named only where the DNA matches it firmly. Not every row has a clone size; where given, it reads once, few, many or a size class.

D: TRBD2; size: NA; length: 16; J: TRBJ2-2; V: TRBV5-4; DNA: TGTGCCAGCAGCTCCCCCGGGACTAGTGGGCGCGGGGAGCTGTTTTTT; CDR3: CASSSPGTSGRGELFF
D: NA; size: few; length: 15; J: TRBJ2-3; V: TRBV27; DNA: TGTGCCAGCAGTTTATCCACGATCCCGTCAGATACGCAGTATTTT; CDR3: CASSLSTIPSDTQYF
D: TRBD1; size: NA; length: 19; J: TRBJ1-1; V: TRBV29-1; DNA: TGCAGCGTTGAAGGGCCCACAGGGGTTGCGTCTCTCGCCCACACTGAAGCTTTCTTT; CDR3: CSVEGPTGVASLAHTEAFF
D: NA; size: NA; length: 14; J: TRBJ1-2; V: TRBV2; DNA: TGTGCCAGCACTAGGGAAGAGGGTCCCTATGGCTACACCTTC; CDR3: CASTREEGPYGYTF
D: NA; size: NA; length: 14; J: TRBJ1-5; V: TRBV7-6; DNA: TGTGCCAGCAGCTTAGATGGGTCGGGGCAGCCCCAGCATTTT; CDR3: CASSLDGSGQPQHF
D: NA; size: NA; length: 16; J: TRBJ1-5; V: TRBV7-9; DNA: TGTGCCAGCAGCTCGTCGCGGCAGGGAGCGGGTCAGCCCCAGCATTTT; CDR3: CASSSSRQGAGQPQHF
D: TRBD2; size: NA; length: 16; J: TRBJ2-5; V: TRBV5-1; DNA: TGCGCCAGCAGCTTGTCTCGCGGGGGGAATCAAGAGACCCAGTACTTC; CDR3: CASSLSRGGNQETQYF
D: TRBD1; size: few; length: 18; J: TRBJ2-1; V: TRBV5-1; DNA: TGCGCCAGCAGCTCAACCCCGACCGGGACAGGGGCCTGGAATGAGCAGTTCTTC; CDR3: CASSSTPTGTGAWNEQFF
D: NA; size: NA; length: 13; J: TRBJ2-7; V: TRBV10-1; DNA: TGCGCCAGCAGTGATCAGCTAGGCGACGAGCAGTACTTC; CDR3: CASSDQLGDEQYF
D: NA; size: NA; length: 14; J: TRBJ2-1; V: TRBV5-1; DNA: TGCGCCAGCAGCTTAGGACGGGGATACAATGAGCAGTTCTTC; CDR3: CASSLGRGYNEQFF
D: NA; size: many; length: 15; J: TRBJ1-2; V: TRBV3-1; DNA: TGTGCCAGCAGCCAAGGGAGAGCTAAGCCCTATGGCTACACCTTC; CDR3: CASSQGRAKPYGYTF
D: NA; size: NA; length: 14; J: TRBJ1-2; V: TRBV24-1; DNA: TGTGCCACCAGTGACACCCGGCGCTTTTATGGCTACACCTTC; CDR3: CATSDTRRFYGYTF
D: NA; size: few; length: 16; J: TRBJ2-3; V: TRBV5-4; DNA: TGTGCCAGCAGCTTGGTGGGTTTCCCCAGCACAGATACGCAGTATTTT; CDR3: CASSLVGFPSTDTQYF
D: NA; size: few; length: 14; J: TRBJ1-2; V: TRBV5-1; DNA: TGCGCCAGCAGCTTGGAAAGGTTGACCTATGGCTACACCTTC; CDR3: CASSLERLTYGYTF
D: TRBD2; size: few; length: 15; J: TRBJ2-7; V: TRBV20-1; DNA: TGCAGTGCTAGAGATCCTAGCGGGTCTAGGACCGAGCAGTACTTC; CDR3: CSARDPSGSRTEQYF
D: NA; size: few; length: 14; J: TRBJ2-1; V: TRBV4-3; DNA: TGCGCCAGCAGCCAAGGACTAGGGATCAATGAGCAGTTCTTC; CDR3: CASSQGLGINEQFF
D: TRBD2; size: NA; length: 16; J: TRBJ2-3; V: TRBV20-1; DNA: TGCAGTGCTATGACTAGCGGGGGGTGGGGCACAGATACGCAGTATTTT; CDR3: CSAMTSGGWGTDTQYF
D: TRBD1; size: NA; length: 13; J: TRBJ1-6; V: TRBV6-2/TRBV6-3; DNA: TGTGCCAGCATCTCCGACAGGGCATCACCCCTCCACTTT; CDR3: CASISDRASPLHF
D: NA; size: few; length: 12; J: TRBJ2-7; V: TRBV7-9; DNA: TGTGCCAGCAGCTTTCCAGGGTACGAGCAGTACTTC; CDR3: CASSFPGYEQYF
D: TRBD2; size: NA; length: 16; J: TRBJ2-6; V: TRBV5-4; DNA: TGTGCCAGCAGCCCAAGCGGGGGCTCTGGGGCCAACGTCCTGACTTTC; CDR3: CASSPSGGSGANVLTF
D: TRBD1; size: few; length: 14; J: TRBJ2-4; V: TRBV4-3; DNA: TGCGCCAGCAGCCAGACCGGACAGGGAAACATTCAGTACTTC; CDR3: CASSQTGQGNIQYF
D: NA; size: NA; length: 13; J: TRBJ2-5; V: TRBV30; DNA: TGTGCCTGGAGTAGGGCGATCGCAGAGACCCAGTACTTC; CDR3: CAWSRAIAETQYF